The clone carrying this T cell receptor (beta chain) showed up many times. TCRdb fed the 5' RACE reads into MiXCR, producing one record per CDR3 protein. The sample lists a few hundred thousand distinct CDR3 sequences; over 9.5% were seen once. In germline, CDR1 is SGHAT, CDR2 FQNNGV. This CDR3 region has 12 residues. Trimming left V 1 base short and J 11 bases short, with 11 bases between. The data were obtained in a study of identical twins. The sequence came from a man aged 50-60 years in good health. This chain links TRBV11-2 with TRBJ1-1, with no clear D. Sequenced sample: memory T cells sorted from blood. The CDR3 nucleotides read TGTGCCAGCAGCTTAGGGGTGGGAGGTGCTTTCTTT. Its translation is CASSLGVGGAFF.